The rows below give T cell receptor beta chains drawn from one sample of a study of T cells after yellow fever vaccination. TCRdb independently ran MiXCR on the 5' RACE reads; one entry per CDR3 protein. Among about 360,000 distinct CDR3 sequences, around 6.4% were seen once, and the ten largest hold 15%. Source: PBMCs, taken 5 days after the yellow fever booster vaccination. Source of these receptors: a young man who received the YFV17D yellow fever vaccine. Both conserved end residues are part of each CDR3. The D gene is left open where the match is weak. Clone sizes are given selectively: once, few, many, or a class where the clone is expanded.

V	size	J	length	D	CDR3	DNA
TRBV6-2/TRBV6-3	.	TRBJ2-3	15	TRBD2	CASSYPRDYTDTQYF	TGTGCCAGCAGTTACCCCCGGGACTACACAGATACGCAGTATTTT
TRBV4-2	many	TRBJ2-1	16	TRBD2	CASSPSTSSSYNEQFF	TGTGCCAGCAGCCCCTCGACTAGCAGCTCCTACAATGAGCAGTTCTTC
TRBV19	.	TRBJ2-7	14	TRBD1	CASSKQGQHYEQYF	TGTGCCAGTAGCAAGCAGGGACAGCACTACGAGCAGTACTTC
TRBV30	few	TRBJ1-2	11	.	CAWSTAHGYTF	TGTGCCTGGAGTACCGCCCATGGCTACACCTTC
TRBV20-1	.	TRBJ1-2	15	.	CSARDPEDPPYGYTF	TGCAGTGCTAGAGATCCAGAGGACCCCCCTTATGGCTACACCTTC
TRBV7-9	many	TRBJ2-1	16	.	CASSLELLAGNNEQFF	TGTGCCAGCAGCTTAGAGCTGCTAGCCGGTAATAATGAGCAGTTCTTC
TRBV7-2	many	TRBJ2-7	15	TRBD2	CASSLQRELLRGQYF	TGTGCCAGCAGCTTACAGCGGGAGCTACTAAGAGGGCAGTACTTC
TRBV4-2	many	TRBJ2-7	13	.	CASSQGLAYEQYF	TGTGCCAGCAGCCAAGGTCTAGCCTACGAGCAGTACTTC
TRBV12-3/TRBV12-4	few	TRBJ2-7	14	TRBD2	CASSETSGVYEQYF	TGTGCCAGCAGTGAGACTAGCGGGGTCTACGAGCAGTACTTC
TRBV14	many	TRBJ2-7	14	.	CASSRAGPTYEQYF	TGTGCCAGCAGCCGCGCGGGACCGACTTACGAGCAGTACTTC
TRBV7-2	many	TRBJ2-5	13	.	CASSFISQETQYF	TGTGCCAGCAGCTTTATATCGCAAGAGACCCAGTACTTC
TRBV9	.	TRBJ2-5	13	.	CASSAQLRETQYF	TGTGCCAGCAGCGCGCAACTCCGGGAGACCCAGTACTTC
TRBV6-5	many	TRBJ1-2	13	.	CASSSGTWDGYTF	TGTGCCAGCAGTTCCGGGACCTGGGATGGCTACACCTTC
TRBV4-2	few	TRBJ1-4	16	.	CASSQDIGRANEKLFF	TGTGCCAGCAGCCAAGATATCGGCAGGGCTAATGAAAAACTGTTTTTT
TRBV12-3/TRBV12-4	many	TRBJ1-2	15	TRBD1	CASSPSRDRGQGYTF	TGTGCCAGCAGTCCCTCCCGGGACAGGGGGCAGGGCTACACCTTC
TRBV4-1	.	TRBJ2-1	17	TRBD2	CASSQIASGRFYNEQFF	TGCGCCAGCAGCCAAATTGCAAGCGGGAGGTTCTACAATGAGCAGTTCTTC
TRBV7-2	.	TRBJ1-5	15	.	CASSLGGSGGGPQHF	TGTGCCAGCAGCTTAGGGGGTTCAGGAGGAGGGCCCCAGCATTTT
TRBV28	few	TRBJ1-2	13	TRBD1	CASSSGQGDGYTF	TGTGCCAGCAGTTCGGGACAGGGAGATGGCTACACCTTC
TRBV6-2/TRBV6-3	.	TRBJ2-2	13	.	CASSYSMAGELFF	TGTGCCAGCAGTTACTCGATGGCCGGGGAGCTGTTTTTT
TRBV23-1	.	TRBJ2-7	14	.	CASSQSVANYEQYF	TGCGCCAGCAGTCAATCCGTGGCGAACTACGAGCAGTACTTC
TRBV5-1	.	TRBJ1-1	14	.	CASSFEYLNTEAFF	TGCGCCAGCAGCTTCGAGTACCTGAACACTGAAGCTTTCTTT
TRBV20-1	.	TRBJ2-5	14	.	CSAPPGRKQETQYF	TGCAGTGCTCCTCCGGGGCGGAAGCAAGAGACCCAGTACTTC
TRBV20-1	.	TRBJ2-2	16	TRBD2	CSASVGARGGTGELFF	TGCAGTGCTAGTGTGGGGGCACGGGGGGGAACCGGGGAGCTGTTTTTT
TRBV12-3/TRBV12-4	.	TRBJ2-2	14	.	CASTLQGSTGELFF	TGTGCCAGCACCCTACAAGGGTCCACCGGGGAGCTGTTTTTT
TRBV29-1	.	TRBJ2-1	16	TRBD2	CSVLGTSGSSYNEQFF	TGCAGCGTTTTGGGGACTAGCGGGAGTTCCTACAATGAGCAGTTCTTC
TRBV27	many	TRBJ2-1	16	TRBD2	CASSSVAGGSYNEQFF	TGTGCCAGCAGTTCCGTAGCGGGAGGGTCCTACAATGAGCAGTTCTTC
TRBV12-3/TRBV12-4	many	TRBJ2-3	14	.	CASRMGRGPDTQYF	TGTGCCAGCAGGATGGGGCGGGGTCCAGATACGCAGTATTTT
TRBV3-1	many	TRBJ2-1	15	.	CASSQVRGGGVEQFF	TGTGCCAGCAGCCAAGTTAGAGGGGGGGGGGTTGAGCAGTTCTTC
TRBV20-1	.	TRBJ2-7	13	TRBD1	CSATGTDSYEQYF	TGCAGTGCAACCGGGACAGACTCCTACGAGCAGTACTTC
TRBV5-1	few	TRBJ2-6	17	TRBD2	CASKPLAGTSGANVLTF	TGCGCCAGCAAACCACTAGCGGGTACCTCTGGGGCCAACGTCCTGACTTTC
TRBV6-5	few	TRBJ2-7	16	.	CASSYSLETPSYEQYF	TGTGCCAGCAGTTACTCCCTTGAGACACCCTCCTACGAGCAGTACTTC
TRBV12-3/TRBV12-4	few	TRBJ2-1	15	TRBD1	CASSRIGDRANEQFF	TGTGCCAGCAGTCGGATTGGGGACAGGGCTAATGAGCAGTTCTTC
TRBV20-1	.	TRBJ2-1	14	TRBD2	CSAYLSGRGNEQFF	TGCAGTGCTTACCTTAGCGGGAGGGGAAATGAGCAGTTCTTC
TRBV5-1	many	TRBJ1-1	15	.	CASSLSGGPNTEAFF	TGCGCCAGCAGCTTGAGTGGGGGGCCGAACACTGAAGCTTTCTTT
TRBV27	.	TRBJ2-2	14	TRBD2	CASSAGGVGGELFF	TGTGCCAGCAGCGCCGGGGGGGTAGGCGGGGAGCTGTTTTTT
TRBV7-9	few	TRBJ2-7	13	.	CASSLGPGVEQYF	TGTGCCAGCAGCTTGGGGCCAGGGGTCGAGCAGTACTTC
TRBV5-1	few	TRBJ2-1	17	.	CASSPTARWGSYNEQFF	TGCGCCAGCAGCCCGACGGCTAGGTGGGGGTCCTACAATGAGCAGTTCTTC
TRBV7-6	few	TRBJ2-2	15	TRBD1	CASSRATGGIGELFF	TGTGCCAGCAGCCGGGCGACAGGGGGCATCGGGGAGCTGTTTTTT
TRBV29-1	few	TRBJ2-5	12	.	CSVVGLAETQYF	TGCAGCGTTGTAGGCCTAGCGGAGACCCAGTACTTC
TRBV7-2	many	TRBJ2-1	14	.	CASSLDRAIYEQFF	TGTGCCAGCAGCTTGGACCGCGCTATCTATGAGCAGTTCTTC
TRBV6-1	.	TRBJ1-2	11	.	CASRGFYGYTF	TGTGCCAGCAGGGGGTTTTATGGCTACACCTTC
TRBV21-1	.	TRBJ2-7	17	.	CASSIGTSGSVVNEQYF	TGTGCCAGCAGCATTGGGACTAGCGGGAGCGTAGTCAACGAGCAGTACTTC
TRBV20-1	few	TRBJ2-7	15	TRBD2	CSAPLPAGLSYEQYF	TGCAGTGCTCCTCTCCCAGCGGGACTGAGTTACGAGCAGTACTTC
TRBV5-1	many	TRBJ2-3	14	TRBD2	CASGRGSITDTQYF	TGCGCCAGCGGGCGCGGGAGTATAACAGATACGCAGTATTTT